This TCR beta chain was captured by sequencing in a study of T cells in Graves' hyperthyroidism and ophthalmopathy. The investigators amplified TCR beta CDR3 regions from RNA transcripts. HTBI primers drove first-round RT-PCR of the TCR CDR3. TCRdb reprocessed the multiplex PCR reads with MiXCR, giving one entry per CDR3 protein. Among around 350,000 distinct CDR3 sequences listed, less than 15% were seen once. Recently diagnosed hyperthyroidism of less than 2 months' duration affected patients aged 18 to 65. This sample holds PBMCs from roughly 10 ml fresh peripheral blood. This clonotype was detected ten times or more. Its antigen is unknown. CDR1 is SNHLY and CDR2 is FYNNEI in the germline V gene. V lost 4 bases to trimming and J lost 5 bases, with 9 bases between them. The CDR3 length is 13 residues. Study outcomes and limitations: Ophthalmopathy stood apart from stable hyperthyroidism in a 13 V-J model. The model predicted ophthalmopathy a median around seven months before onset.

This receptor was taken from a woman under 30 with Graves' hyperthyroidism. Sequencing was performed on blood. The J gene is TRBJ1-5, the V gene TRBV2; possible D gene TRBD1, 5 bases. The CDR3 loop reads CASSVRGDQPQHF. The DNA for the CDR3 is TGTGCCAGCAGTGTTCGGGGCGATCAGCCCCAGCATTTT. Based on the CDR3 plus reference TRBV2 and TRBJ1-5, the full variable domain is EPEVTQTPSHQVTQMGQEVILRCVPISNHLYFYWYRQILGQKVEFLVSFYNNEISEKSEIFDDQFSVERPDGSNFTLKIRSTKLEDSAMYFCASSVRGDQPQHFGDGTRLSIL.